The entry below describes one T cell receptor beta chain. The antigen remains undetermined. This entry is derived from a study of cytomegalovirus exposure and HLA in healthy donors. A multiplex PCR was run with 60 Vbeta primers and 13 Jbeta primers. The protocol was immunoSEQ multiplex PCR, while the TCRdb copy is restricted to in-frame clones and leaves out a portion. The sample holds more than 100,000 clones, approximately 78% seen once. Regarding the study as a whole: Several V segments, TRBV6-2 and TRBV6-3 among them, could not be told apart and were dropped.

V lost 2 bases to trimming and J lost 9 bases, with 17 bases between them. This CDR3 has 15 residues. CDR1 is SGHNT, CDR2 YENEEA, per germline. This TCR derives from a woman aged 45-65 years in good health and CMV-seropositive. The V and J genes are TRBV11-3 and TRBJ2-1; tentatively, D is TRBD1 (5 bases). Sample: PBMCs. The CDR3 protein is CASSLNGQGRGEQFF. CDR3 nucleotides: TGTGCCAGCAGCTTAAACGGGCAGGGTCGAGGTGAGCAGTTCTTC.